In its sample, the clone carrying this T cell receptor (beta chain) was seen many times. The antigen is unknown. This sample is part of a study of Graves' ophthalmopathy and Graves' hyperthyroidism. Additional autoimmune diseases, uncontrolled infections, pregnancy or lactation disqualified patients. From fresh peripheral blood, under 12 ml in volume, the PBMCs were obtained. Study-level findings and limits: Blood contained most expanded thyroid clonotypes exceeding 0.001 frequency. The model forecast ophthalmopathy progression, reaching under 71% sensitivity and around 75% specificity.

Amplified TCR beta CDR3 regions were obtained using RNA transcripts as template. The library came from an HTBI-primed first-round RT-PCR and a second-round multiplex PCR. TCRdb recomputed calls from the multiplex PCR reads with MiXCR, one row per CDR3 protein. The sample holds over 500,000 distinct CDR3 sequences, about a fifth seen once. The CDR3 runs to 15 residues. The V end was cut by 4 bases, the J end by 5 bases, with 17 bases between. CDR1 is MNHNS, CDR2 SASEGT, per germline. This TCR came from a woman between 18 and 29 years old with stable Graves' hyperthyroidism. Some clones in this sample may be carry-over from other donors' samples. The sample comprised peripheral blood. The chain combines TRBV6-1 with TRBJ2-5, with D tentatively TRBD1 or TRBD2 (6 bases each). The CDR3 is CASSAGGGPAETQYF. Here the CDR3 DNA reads TGTGCCAGCAGTGCTGGAGGGGGGCCGGCTGAGACCCAGTACTTC.